This entry is about one T cell receptor (beta chain). Irradiated stimulators labeled with violet dye, about 200,000 in number, were plated with about 200,000 CFSE-labeled responders. CFSE-low proliferating responders, CD3+CD4+ and CD3+CD8+, were sorted post-reaction. The data stem from a study of graft-versus-host responses after intestinal transplantation. Study at large: Every recipient underwent anti-thymocyte globulin induction, then tacrolimus and steroids for roughly three years.

Study-wide findings and caveats: Recipient-marrow GvH clones were detected, some having first appeared in ileum or blood.

The data were produced by immunoSEQ multiplex PCR, yet TCRdb's version contains in-frame clones alone and is incomplete. The table records roughly 9,700 clones, 36% of them present only once. The sample was alloreactive CD8+ T cells from a mixed lymphocyte reaction culture, taken before intestinal transplant. Noted subset: CFSE-low proliferating T cells sorted from approximately 6-day pre-transplant mixed lymphocyte reaction (GvH or HvG direction). This TCR was sampled from a human patient who received an intestinal transplant.

CDR3 region: CASTGRGTAEGALHF. In DNA form, the CDR3 reads TGCGCCAGCACGGGAAGGGGGACAGCGGAAGGGGCCCTCCACTTT. This chain links TRBV10-2 with TRBJ1-6; the match to TRBD1 covers 7 bases. The CDR3 sequence is 15 residues long. The J segment lost 14 bases and the V segment lost 7 bases, leaving 17 bases of the junction unmatched. CDR1 and CDR2 (germline): WSHSY, SAAADI.